Shown below are 18 T cell receptor beta chains from a single sample sequenced in a study of shared clonotypes between healthy human individuals. Here immunoSEQ multiplex PCR was the method, and the copy in TCRdb shows in-frame clones only, minus some. The repertoire holds around 700,000 clones, with approximately 79% as singletons. Sequenced: memory CD4+ T cells sorted from blood. Subset denoted: CD45RA-negative fraction. These receptors were collected from a woman aged 30 to 39 in good health.

The V gene is TRBV29-1, the J gene TRBJ2-3; 9 bases line up with TRBD1. The germline V gene has CDR1 SQVTM and CDR2 ANQGSEA. The CDR3 contains 15 residues. The V segment lost 2 bases and the J segment 4 bases; nucleotides outside the gene matches: 7. The DNA for the CDR3 is TGCAGCGTTGAAAGACAGGGGGAGATAGCAGATACGCAGTATTTT. The encoded protein is CSVERQGEIADTQYF.

V is TRBV5-1 and J is TRBJ1-2; TRBD1 matches at 8 bases. Losses at the gene ends were 5 bases for V and 11 bases for J; bases not matched to a gene: 17. The CDR3 is made up of 15 amino acids. Looked up from germline, CDR1 is SGHRS and CDR2 is YFSETQ. CDR3 loop: CASRETTGVLGVYTF. DNA for the CDR3: TGCGCCAGCAGGGAAACGACAGGGGTCTTAGGTGTATACACCTTC. The variable domain in full, with the rest retrieved from reference TRBV5-1 and TRBJ1-2, is KAGVTQTPRYLIKTRGQQVTLSCSPISGHRSVSWYQQTPGQGLQFLFEYFSETQRNKGNFPGRFSGRQFSNSRSEMNVSTLELGDSALYLCASRETTGVLGVYTFGSGTRLTVV.

J is TRBJ1-5 and V is TRBV4-1; no clear D gene. The length of the CDR3 is 15 residues. Trimming left V 1 base short and J 5 bases short, with 12 bases between. Germline CDR1 is MGHRA and CDR2 is YSYEKL. CDR3 nucleotide sequence: TGCGCCAGCAGCCAAGGGTACGGGAATGATCAGCCCCAGCATTTT. This encodes CASSQGYGNDQPQHF.

This rearrangement joins TRBV28 to TRBJ1-4; 9 nucleotides align to TRBD1. CDR1 is MDHEN and CDR2 is SYDVKM in the germline V gene. The CDR3 length is 15 residues. Trimming at V came to 3 bases and at J to 6 bases, leaving 5 bases not matched to a gene. Here the CDR3 reads CASSLLGQGHEKLFF. The CDR3 region has the DNA TGTGCCAGCAGTTTGCTCGGACAGGGGCATGAAAAACTGTTTTTT. The whole variable domain, filled in from reference TRBV28 and TRBJ1-4, reads DVKVTQSSRYLVKRTGEKVFLECVQDMDHENMFWYRQDPGLGLRLIYFSYDVKMKEKGDIPEGYSVSREKKERFSLILESASTNQTSMYLCASSLLGQGHEKLFFGSGTQLSVL.

This chain uses TRBV11-2 with TRBJ2-7; D ambiguous. The V end lost 5 bases, the J end lost 6 bases, and 11 bases lay between the germline ends. Germline V gene data show CDR1 as SGHAT and CDR2 as FQNNGV. The CDR3 is made up of 12 amino acids. The CDR3: CASSQSSSEQYF. The CDR3 DNA is TGTGCCAGCAGCCAATCCTCCAGCGAGCAGTACTTC.

The chain carries TRBV18 and TRBJ2-1; the D gene is possibly TRBD2 (5 bases). The V and J ends lost 4 bases and 5 bases respectively, with 6 bases between them. Germline loops: CDR1 KGHSH, CDR2 LQKENI. The CDR3 contains 12 residues. CDR3 in DNA: TGTGCCAGCTCACTAGCGAACAATGAGCAGTTCTTC. As protein: CASSLANNEQFF. Combining the CDR3 with reference TRBV18 and TRBJ2-1 gives the whole variable domain NAGVMQNPRHLVRRRGQEARLRCSPMKGHSHVYWYRQLPEEGLKFMVYLQKENIIDESGMPKERFSAEFPKEGPSILRIQQVVRGDSAAYFCASSLANNEQFFGPGTRLTVL.

This chain joins TRBV28 and TRBJ1-1; 7 nucleotides agree with TRBD1. The V and J ends lost 5 bases and 3 bases, in that order; junction bases with no gene match: 9. The CDR3 length is 15 residues. CDR1 MDHEN and CDR2 SYDVKM come from the germline V gene. The DNA for the CDR3 is TGTGCCAGCAGTACCTACAGGGGTGGTGACACTGAAGCTTTCTTT. Translation: CASSTYRGGDTEAFF.

The chain recombines TRBV6-4 with TRBJ2-7; D gene unclear. Germline V gene sequence: CDR1 MRHNA, CDR2 SNTAGT. Trimming cost V 4 bases and J 2 bases, with 12 bases left between them. The CDR3 length is 14 residues. As DNA, the CDR3 is TGTGCCAGCAGTGGTAAAGGGCCACCCTACGAGCAGTACTTC. Its translation is CASSGKGPPYEQYF.

V gene TRBV19 combines with J gene TRBJ2-5; perhaps D is TRBD1 or TRBD2 (5 bases each). Germline CDR1 reads LNHDA; CDR2 reads SQIVND (reference sequence). The CDR3 is made up of 14 amino acids. Trimming removed 5 bases at V and 4 bases at J, with 14 bases between. The CDR3 region is CASSVGEGSETQYF. The CDR3 nucleotides are TGTGCCAGTAGTGTAGGAGAGGGGTCAGAGACCCAGTACTTC.

This clone was recorded a few times. V is TRBV28 and J is TRBJ1-2; 7 bases agree with TRBD1. This CDR3 is built from 15 residues. Germline lookup yields CDR1 MDHEN and CDR2 SYDVKM. Trimming removed 5 bases from V and 0 bases from J; junction bases left unmatched: 6. The CDR3 DNA follows: TGTGCCAGCAGTCCGGGACAGCTGACTAACTATGGCTACACCTTC. Amino acids: CASSPGQLTNYGYTF.

The chain employs TRBV27 and TRBJ2-5; TRBD1 is a possible D gene (6 bases). Trimming stripped 6 bases from V and 5 bases from J, with 16 bases between. The CDR3 length is 14 residues. CDR1 MNHEY and CDR2 SMNVEV come from the germline V gene (reference sequence). In nucleotides, the CDR3 is TGTGCCAGCAGCTGGCAGGGGAAAATGGAGACCCAGTACTTC. Translation: CASSWQGKMETQYF.

The chain employs TRBV5-1 and TRBJ2-1, with TRBD2 matching 8 bases. This CDR3 comprises 14 residues. Germline loops: CDR1 SGHRS, CDR2 YFSETQ. J was trimmed by 4 bases and V by 4 bases; bases with no gene match: 4. CDR3: CASSESGGYNEQFF. The CDR3 DNA reads as TGCGCCAGCAGCGAGAGCGGGGGTTACAATGAGCAGTTCTTC.

V gene TRBV2 combines with J gene TRBJ2-7; TRBD1 is a possible D gene (6 bases). The CDR3 totals 12 residues. Germline V gives CDR1 SNHLY, CDR2 FYNNEI. Trimming removed 6 bases at V and 3 bases at J, with 9 bases between. The DNA for the CDR3 is TGTGCCAGCAGGGACAGCTTCTACGAGCAGTACTTC. Its translation is CASRDSFYEQYF.

The chain is built from TRBV6-5 and TRBJ1-2; D may be TRBD1 (5 bases). The V gene's germline CDR1 is MNHEY and CDR2 SVGAGI. V gave up 6 bases and J gave up 4 bases, with 12 bases separating them. This CDR3 region has 13 residues. The CDR3 spells CASSAGPFYGYTF. DNA of the CDR3: TGTGCCAGCAGCGCAGGGCCGTTCTATGGCTACACCTTC.

The V gene is TRBV5-1, the J gene TRBJ2-7, with D possibly being TRBD1 (5 bases). Germline V gene sequence: CDR1 SGHRS, CDR2 YFSETQ. Deletions cut 4 bases from V and 2 bases from J, with 13 bases between. The CDR3 is 14 residues long. Here the CDR3 reads CASSLIQDAYEQYF. DNA of the CDR3: TGCGCCAGCAGCCTCATACAGGATGCCTACGAGCAGTACTTC.

The J gene is TRBJ2-5, the V gene TRBV6-1, with D perhaps TRBD1 or TRBD2 (5 bases each). Trimming took off 1 base at V and 4 bases at J, with 10 bases between the two ends. Germline CDR1 MNHNS, CDR2 SASEGT. The CDR3 runs to 14 residues. The CDR3 DNA sequence: TGTGCCAGCAGTGAAGGGGGCAGCGGAGAGACCCAGTACTTC. Protein product: CASSEGGSGETQYF.

A word on this clone: This sample includes further DNA sequences coding for the same CDR3. The chain links TRBV28 to TRBJ2-2; 11 nucleotides match TRBD2. Germline V gives CDR1 MDHEN, CDR2 SYDVKM. This CDR3 spans 15 amino acids. V dropped 3 bases and J dropped 4; count of bases not matched to a gene: 1. The CDR3: CASSFGTSGTGELFF. Here the CDR3 DNA reads TGTGCCAGCAGTTTTGGGACTAGCGGCACCGGGGAGCTGTTTTTT.

This sequence joins TRBV30 and TRBJ1-6, with D tentatively TRBD1 (5 bases). There are 14 residues in the CDR3. CDR1 is GTSNPN and CDR2 is SVGIG in the germline V gene (reference sequence). Trimming stripped 5 bases from V and 3 bases from J, with 11 bases between. CDR3 region: CAWDRDSYNSPLHF. The CDR3 coding sequence is TGTGCCTGGGACCGAGACAGCTATAATTCACCCCTCCACTTT.